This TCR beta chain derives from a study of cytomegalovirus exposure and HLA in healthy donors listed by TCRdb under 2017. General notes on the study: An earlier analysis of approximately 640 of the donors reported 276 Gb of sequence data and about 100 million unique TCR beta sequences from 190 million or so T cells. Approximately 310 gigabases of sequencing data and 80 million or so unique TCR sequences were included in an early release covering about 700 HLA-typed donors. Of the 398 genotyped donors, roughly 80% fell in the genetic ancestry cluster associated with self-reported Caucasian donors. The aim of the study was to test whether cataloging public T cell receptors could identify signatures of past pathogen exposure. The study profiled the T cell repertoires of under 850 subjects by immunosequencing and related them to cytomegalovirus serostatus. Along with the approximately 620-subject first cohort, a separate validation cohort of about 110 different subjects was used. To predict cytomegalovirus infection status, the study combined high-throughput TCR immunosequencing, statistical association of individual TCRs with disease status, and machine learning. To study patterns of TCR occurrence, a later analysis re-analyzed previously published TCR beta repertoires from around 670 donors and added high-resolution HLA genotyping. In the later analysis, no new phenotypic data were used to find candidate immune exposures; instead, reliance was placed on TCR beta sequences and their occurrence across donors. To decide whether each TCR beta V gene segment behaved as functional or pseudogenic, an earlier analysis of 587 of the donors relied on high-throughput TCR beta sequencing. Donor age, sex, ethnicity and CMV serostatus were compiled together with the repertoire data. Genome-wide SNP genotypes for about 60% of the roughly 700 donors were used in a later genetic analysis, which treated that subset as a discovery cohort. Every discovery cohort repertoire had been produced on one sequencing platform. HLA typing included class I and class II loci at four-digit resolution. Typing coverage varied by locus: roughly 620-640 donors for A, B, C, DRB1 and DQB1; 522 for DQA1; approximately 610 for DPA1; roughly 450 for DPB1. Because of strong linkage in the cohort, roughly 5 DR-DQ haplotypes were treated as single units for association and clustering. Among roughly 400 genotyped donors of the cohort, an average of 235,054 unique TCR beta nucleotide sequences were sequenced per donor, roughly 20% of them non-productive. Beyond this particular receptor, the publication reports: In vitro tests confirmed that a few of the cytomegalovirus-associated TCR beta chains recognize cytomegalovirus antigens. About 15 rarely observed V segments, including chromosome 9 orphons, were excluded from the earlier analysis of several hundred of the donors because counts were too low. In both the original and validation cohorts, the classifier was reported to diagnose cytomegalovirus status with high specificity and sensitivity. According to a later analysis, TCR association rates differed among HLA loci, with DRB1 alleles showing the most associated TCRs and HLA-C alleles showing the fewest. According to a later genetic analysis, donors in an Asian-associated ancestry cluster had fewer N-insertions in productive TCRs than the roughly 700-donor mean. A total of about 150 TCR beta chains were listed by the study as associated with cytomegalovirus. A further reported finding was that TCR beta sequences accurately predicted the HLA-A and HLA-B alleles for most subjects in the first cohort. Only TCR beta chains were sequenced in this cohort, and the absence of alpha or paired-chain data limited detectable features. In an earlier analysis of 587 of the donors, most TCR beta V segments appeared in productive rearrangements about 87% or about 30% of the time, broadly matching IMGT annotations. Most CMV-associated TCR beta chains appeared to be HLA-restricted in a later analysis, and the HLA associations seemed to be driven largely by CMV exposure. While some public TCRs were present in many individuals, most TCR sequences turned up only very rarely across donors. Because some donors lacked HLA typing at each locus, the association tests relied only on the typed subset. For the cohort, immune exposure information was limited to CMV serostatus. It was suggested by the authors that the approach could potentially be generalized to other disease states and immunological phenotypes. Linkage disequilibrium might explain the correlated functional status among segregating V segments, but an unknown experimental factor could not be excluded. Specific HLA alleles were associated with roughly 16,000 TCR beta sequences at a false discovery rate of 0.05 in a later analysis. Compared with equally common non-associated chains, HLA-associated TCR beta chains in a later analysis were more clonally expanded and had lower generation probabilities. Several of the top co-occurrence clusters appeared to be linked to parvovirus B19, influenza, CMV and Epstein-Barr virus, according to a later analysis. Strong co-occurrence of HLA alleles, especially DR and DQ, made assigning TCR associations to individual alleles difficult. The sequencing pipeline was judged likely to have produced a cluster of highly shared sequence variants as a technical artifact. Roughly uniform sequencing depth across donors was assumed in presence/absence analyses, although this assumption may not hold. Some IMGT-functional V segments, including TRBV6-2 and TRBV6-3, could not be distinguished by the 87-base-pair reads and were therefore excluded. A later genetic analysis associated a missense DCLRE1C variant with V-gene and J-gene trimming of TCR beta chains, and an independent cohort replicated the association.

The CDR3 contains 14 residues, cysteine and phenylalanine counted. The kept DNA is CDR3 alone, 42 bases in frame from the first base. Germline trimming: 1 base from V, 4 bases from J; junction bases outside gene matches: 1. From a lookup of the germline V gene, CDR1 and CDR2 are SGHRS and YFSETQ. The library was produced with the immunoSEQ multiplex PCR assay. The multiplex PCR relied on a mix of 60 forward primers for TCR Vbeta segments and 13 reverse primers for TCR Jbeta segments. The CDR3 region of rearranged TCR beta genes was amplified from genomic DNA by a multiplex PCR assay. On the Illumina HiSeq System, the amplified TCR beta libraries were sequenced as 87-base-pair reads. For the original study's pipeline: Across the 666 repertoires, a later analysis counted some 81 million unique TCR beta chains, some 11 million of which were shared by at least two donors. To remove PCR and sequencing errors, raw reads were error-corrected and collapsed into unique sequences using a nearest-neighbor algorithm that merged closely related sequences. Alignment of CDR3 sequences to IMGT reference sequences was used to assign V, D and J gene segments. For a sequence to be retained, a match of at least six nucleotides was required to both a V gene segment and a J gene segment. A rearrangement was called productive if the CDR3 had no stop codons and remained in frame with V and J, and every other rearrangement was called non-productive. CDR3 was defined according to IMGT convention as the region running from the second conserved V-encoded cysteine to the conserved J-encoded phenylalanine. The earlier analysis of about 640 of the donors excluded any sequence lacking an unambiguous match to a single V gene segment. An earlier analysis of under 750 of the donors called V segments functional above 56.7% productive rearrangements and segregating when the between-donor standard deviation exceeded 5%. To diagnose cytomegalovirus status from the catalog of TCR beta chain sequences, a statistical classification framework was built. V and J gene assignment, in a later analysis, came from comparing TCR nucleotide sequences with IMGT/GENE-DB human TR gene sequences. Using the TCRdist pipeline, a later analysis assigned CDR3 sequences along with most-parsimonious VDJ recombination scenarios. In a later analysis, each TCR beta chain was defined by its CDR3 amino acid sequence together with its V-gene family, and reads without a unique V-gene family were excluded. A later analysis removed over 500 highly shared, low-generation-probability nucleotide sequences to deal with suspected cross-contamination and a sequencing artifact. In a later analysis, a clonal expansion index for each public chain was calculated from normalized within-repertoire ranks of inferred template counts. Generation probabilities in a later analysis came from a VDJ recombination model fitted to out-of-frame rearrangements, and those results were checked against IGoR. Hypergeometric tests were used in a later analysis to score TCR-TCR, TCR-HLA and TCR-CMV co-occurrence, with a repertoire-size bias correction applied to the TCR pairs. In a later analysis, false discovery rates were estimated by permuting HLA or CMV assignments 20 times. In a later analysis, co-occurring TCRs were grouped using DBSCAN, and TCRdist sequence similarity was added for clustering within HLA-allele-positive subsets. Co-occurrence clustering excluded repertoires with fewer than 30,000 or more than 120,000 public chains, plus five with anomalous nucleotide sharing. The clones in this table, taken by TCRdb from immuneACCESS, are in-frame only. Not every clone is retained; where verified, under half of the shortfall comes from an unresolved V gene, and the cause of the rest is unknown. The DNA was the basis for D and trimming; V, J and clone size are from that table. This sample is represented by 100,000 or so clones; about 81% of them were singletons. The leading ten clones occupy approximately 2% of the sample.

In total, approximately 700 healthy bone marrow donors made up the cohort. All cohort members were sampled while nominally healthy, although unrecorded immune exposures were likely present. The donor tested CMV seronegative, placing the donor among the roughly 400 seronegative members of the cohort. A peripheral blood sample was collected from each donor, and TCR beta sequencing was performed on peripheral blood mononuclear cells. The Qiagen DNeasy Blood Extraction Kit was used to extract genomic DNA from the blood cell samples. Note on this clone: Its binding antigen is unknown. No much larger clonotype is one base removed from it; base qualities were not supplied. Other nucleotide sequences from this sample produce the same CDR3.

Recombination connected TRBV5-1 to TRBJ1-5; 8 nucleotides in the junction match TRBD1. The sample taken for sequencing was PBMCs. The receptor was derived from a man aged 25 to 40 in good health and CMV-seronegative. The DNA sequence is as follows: TGCGCCAGCAGCTTGACAGGGGGGAATCAGCCCCAGCATTTT. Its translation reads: CASSLTGGNQPQHF.